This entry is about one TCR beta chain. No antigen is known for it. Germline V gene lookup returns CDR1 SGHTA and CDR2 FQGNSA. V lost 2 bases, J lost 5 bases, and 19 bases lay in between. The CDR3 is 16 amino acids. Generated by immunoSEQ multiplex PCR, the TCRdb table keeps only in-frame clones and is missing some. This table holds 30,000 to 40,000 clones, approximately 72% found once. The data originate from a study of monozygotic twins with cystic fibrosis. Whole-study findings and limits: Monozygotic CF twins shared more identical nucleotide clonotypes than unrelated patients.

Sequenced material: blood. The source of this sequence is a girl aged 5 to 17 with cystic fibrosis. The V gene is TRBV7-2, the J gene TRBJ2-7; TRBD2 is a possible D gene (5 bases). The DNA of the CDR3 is TGTGCCAGCAGCTTAACTTTCAGAGCTAGCATCGACGAGCAGTACTTC. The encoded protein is CASSLTFRASIDEQYF.